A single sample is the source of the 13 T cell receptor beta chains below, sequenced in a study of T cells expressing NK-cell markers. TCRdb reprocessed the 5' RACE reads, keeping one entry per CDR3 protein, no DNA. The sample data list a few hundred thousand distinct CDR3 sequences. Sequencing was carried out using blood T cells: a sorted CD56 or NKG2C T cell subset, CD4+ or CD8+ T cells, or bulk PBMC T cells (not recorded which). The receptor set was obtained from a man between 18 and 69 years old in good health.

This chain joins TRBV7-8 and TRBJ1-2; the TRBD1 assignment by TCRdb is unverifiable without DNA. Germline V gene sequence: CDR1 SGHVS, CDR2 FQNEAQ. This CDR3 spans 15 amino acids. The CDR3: CASSPAGTGNYGYTF.

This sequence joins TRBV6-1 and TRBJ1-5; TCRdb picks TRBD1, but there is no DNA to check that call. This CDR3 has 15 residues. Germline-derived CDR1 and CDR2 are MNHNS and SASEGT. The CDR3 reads CASTKGGTVDQPQHF.

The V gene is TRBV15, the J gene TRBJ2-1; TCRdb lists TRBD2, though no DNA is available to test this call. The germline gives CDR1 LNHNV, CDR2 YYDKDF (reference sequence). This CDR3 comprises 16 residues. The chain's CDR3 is CATSREARGGRLGQFF.

The CDR3 loop reads CSARDRQGARIEAFF. The V gene is TRBV20-1, the J gene TRBJ1-1; lacking DNA, the TRBD1 call made by TCRdb goes unchecked. CDR3 length: 15 residues. Germline CDR1 is DFQATT and CDR2 is SNEGSKA (reference sequence).

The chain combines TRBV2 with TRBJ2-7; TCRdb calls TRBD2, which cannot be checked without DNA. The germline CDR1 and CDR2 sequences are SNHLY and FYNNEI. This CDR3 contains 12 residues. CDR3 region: CASMTSVYEQYF.

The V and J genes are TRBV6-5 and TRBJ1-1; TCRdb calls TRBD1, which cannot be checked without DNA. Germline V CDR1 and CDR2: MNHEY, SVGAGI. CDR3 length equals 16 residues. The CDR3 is CASSYSNRGPGTEAFF.

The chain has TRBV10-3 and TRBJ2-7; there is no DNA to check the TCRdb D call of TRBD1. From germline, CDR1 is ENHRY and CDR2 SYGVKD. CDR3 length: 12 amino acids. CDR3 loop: CAISDAAQPPYF.

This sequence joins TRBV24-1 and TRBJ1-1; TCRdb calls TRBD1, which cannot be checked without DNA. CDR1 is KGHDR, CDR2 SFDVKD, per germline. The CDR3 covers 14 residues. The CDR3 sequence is CATQGTGRVTEAFF.

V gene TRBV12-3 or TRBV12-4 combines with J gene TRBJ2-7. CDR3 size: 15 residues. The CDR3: CASSLTTGNPYEQYF.

CDR3: CASSEASRHWLETYNEQFF. The chain joins TRBV2 to TRBJ2-1. Germline V lookup: CDR1 SNHLY, CDR2 FYNNEI. The CDR3 runs 19 residues.

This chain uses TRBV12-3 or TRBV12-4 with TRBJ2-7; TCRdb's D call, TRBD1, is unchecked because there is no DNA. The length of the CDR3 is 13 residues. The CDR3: CASTRGADYEQYF.

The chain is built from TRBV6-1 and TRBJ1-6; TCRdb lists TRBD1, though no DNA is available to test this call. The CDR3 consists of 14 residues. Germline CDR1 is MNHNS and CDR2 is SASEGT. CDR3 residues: CASSQGANNSPLHF.

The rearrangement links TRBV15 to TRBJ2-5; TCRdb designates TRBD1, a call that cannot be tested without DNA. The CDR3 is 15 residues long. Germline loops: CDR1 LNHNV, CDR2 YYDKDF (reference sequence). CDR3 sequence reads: CATSRGPGSQETQYF.